The 28 T cell receptor beta chains below come from one sample, sequenced in a study of cytomegalovirus exposure and HLA in healthy donors. This PCR relied on a set of 60 Vbeta primers and 13 Jbeta primers. Assay used: immunoSEQ multiplex PCR; TCRdb lists only in-frame clones, some missing. The repertoire holds about 93,000 clones, roughly four fifths seen once, with approximately 0.6% in the top ten. Material: PBMCs. These TCRs come from a man younger than 45 in good health and CMV-seronegative.

The genes are TRBV18 and TRBJ2-1, with D maybe TRBD2 (6 bases). There are 15 residues in the CDR3. Trimming removed 4 bases at V and 7 bases at J, with 17 bases between. Germline loops: CDR1 KGHSH, CDR2 LQKENI. CDR3 amino acids: CASSLGAWRGNEQFF. CDR3 nucleotide sequence: TGTGCCAGCTCACTTGGTGCGTGGAGGGGAAATGAGCAGTTCTTC. Supplemented by reference TRBV18 and TRBJ2-1, the full variable domain reads NAGVMQNPRHLVRRRGQEARLRCSPMKGHSHVYWYRQLPEEGLKFMVYLQKENIIDESGMPKERFSAEFPKEGPSILRIQQVVRGDSAAYFCASSLGAWRGNEQFFGPGTRLTVL.

The chain combines TRBV5-8 with TRBJ2-5, with D perhaps TRBD1 (6 bases). The CDR3 extends over 13 amino acids. V lost 4 bases to trimming and J lost 7 bases, with 14 bases between them. Germline V CDR1 and CDR2: SGHTS, YDEGEE. The CDR3 is CASSPTGSRTQYF. CDR3 nucleotides: TGTGCCAGCAGCCCAACAGGGAGCAGGACCCAGTACTTC.

This chain's CDR3 is CASSLLAGALETQYF. The DNA of the CDR3 is TGTGCCAGCAGCCTTCTAGCGGGAGCGTTGGAGACCCAGTACTTC. This chain joins TRBV6-6 and TRBJ2-5; 10 positions agree with TRBD2. The CDR3 runs 15 residues. The germline V gene has CDR1 MNHNY and CDR2 SVGAGI (reference sequence). Trimming at V came to 6 bases and at J to 5 bases, leaving 9 bases not matched to a gene.

The genes are TRBV5-4 and TRBJ1-2; a weak D match, TRBD1 (6 bases). Germline V gene sequence: CDR1 SGHNT, CDR2 YYREEE (reference sequence). The CDR3 extends over 15 amino acids. V gave up 1 base and J gave up 5 bases, with 15 bases separating them. Here the CDR3 DNA reads TGTGCCAGCAGCTTGACGTCGACAGGTCCTTATGGCTACACCTTC. Protein sequence: CASSLTSTGPYGYTF.

The chain uses TRBV13 and TRBJ1-1; perhaps TRBD1 as D (5 bases). Deletions cut 0 bases from V and 0 bases from J, with 14 bases between. The CDR3 sequence is 17 residues long. Germline CDR1 is PRHDT and CDR2 is FYEKMQ (reference sequence). Here the CDR3 reads CASSLGIWRGLNTEAFF. CDR3 DNA: TGTGCCAGCAGCTTAGGTATTTGGCGGGGGTTGAACACTGAAGCTTTCTTT.

The rearrangement joins TRBV7-9 to TRBJ1-1, with 8 bases lining up with TRBD1. The germline gives CDR1 SEHNR, CDR2 FQNEAQ (reference sequence). With V trimmed by 2 bases and J by 5 bases, 7 bases remained unmatched. The CDR3 length is 15 residues. Here the CDR3 reads CASSLLYRGGTEAFF. The CDR3 bases are TGTGCCAGCAGCTTACTATACAGGGGGGGAACTGAAGCTTTCTTT.

The chain recombines TRBV4-2 with TRBJ2-7; TRBD1 matches 10 bases. Per germline, CDR1 LGHNA and CDR2 YNFKEQ. The CDR3 covers 15 residues. The V gene end was trimmed by 4 bases and the J gene end by 5 bases; junction bases not matched to a gene: 8. CDR3: CASSRPGQGQHEQYF. CDR3 DNA: TGTGCCAGCAGCCGCCCGGGACAGGGGCAGCACGAGCAGTACTTC.

The V call is TRBV9, the J call TRBJ2-3; D may be TRBD2 (5 bases). The CDR3 extends over 15 amino acids. Germline CDR1 reads SGDLS; CDR2 reads YYNGEE. V was shortened by 2 bases and J by 2 bases, with 12 bases between the two germline ends. Here the CDR3 reads CASSVTVAPTDTQYF. For the CDR3, the DNA is TGTGCCAGCAGCGTTACGGTAGCGCCCACAGATACGCAGTATTTT.

This chain joins TRBV6-5 and TRBJ1-1, with TRBD1 matching over 7 bases. Germline CDR1 MNHEY, CDR2 SVGAGI. The CDR3 length is 15 residues. The V and J ends lost 6 bases and 5 bases, in that order; junction bases with no gene match: 12. CDR3 nucleotide sequence: TGTGCCAGCAGGCCCACAGGGGTAGGTCCGACTGAAGCTTTCTTT. This sequence encodes CASRPTGVGPTEAFF.

This chain connects TRBV5-4 to TRBJ2-3; 10 positions agree with TRBD2. After removal of 0 bases from V and 2 bases from J, the junction contained 3 bases not matched to a gene. This CDR3 comprises 16 residues. Per the germline V gene, CDR1 is SGHNT and CDR2 is YYREEE (reference sequence). The CDR3 coding sequence is TGTGCCAGCAGCTTGGTGCTAGCGGGAGTCACAGATACGCAGTATTTT. It encodes CASSLVLAGVTDTQYF. Full variable domain (outside the CDR3, taken from reference TRBV5-4 and TRBJ2-3): ETGVTQSPTHLIKTRGQQVTLRCSSQSGHNTVSWYQQALGQGPQFIFQYYREEENGRGNFPPRFSGLQFPNYSSELNVNALELDDSALYLCASSLVLAGVTDTQYFGPGTRLTVL.

The genes are TRBV5-1 and TRBJ2-7, with D tentatively TRBD2 (5 bases). Germline V gene lookup returns CDR1 SGHRS and CDR2 YFSETQ. V was cut by 3 bases and J by 7 bases, with 14 bases left in between. The CDR3 loop spans 13 amino acids. The chain's CDR3 is CASSSGGSGEQYF. The CDR3 coding sequence is TGCGCCAGCAGCTCTGGAGGCTCCGGGGAGCAGTACTTC.

The chain joins TRBV29-1 to TRBJ2-1; TRBD2 agrees at 10 bases. The germline V gene encodes CDR1 SQVTM and CDR2 ANQGSEA. After removal of 6 bases from V and 5 bases from J, the junction contained 7 bases not matched to a gene. CDR3 length equals 14 residues. As DNA, the CDR3 is TGCAGCGTAAGAAGACTAGCGGGCGACAATGAGCAGTTCTTC. Its protein product is CSVRRLAGDNEQFF.

This clone has just a few counts. The chain carries TRBV5-8 and TRBJ1-2; 9 bases align to TRBD1. In germline, CDR1 is SGHTS, CDR2 YDEGEE. V shed 2 bases and J 2 bases; nucleotides not matched to a gene: 1. The CDR3 spans 14 residues. The CDR3 region is CASSFGTGNYGYTF. CDR3 sequence (DNA): TGTGCCAGCAGCTTTGGGACAGGGAACTATGGCTACACCTTC.

This clone turned up a few times. The V and J genes are TRBV2 and TRBJ1-4; TRBD1 matches 10 bases. Germline V gives CDR1 SNHLY, CDR2 FYNNEI. The CDR3 length is 15 residues. J was trimmed by 3 bases and V by 6 bases; bases with no gene match: 4. For the CDR3, the DNA is TGTGCCAGCAGGGACAGGGGGACGGCTAATGAAAAACTGTTTTTT. Protein product: CASRDRGTANEKLFF.

The CDR3 coding sequence is TGTGCCAGCTCACCACCGGACAGGGGGCCTTATGGCTACACCTTC. This gives the protein CASSPPDRGPYGYTF. The rearrangement uses TRBV18 and TRBJ1-2; TRBD1 matches at 11 bases. V was clipped by 0 bases and J by 5 bases; unmatched bases: 2. From germline, CDR1 is KGHSH and CDR2 LQKENI. The CDR3 is made up of 15 amino acids.

The V gene is TRBV10-2, the J gene TRBJ2-7; D not certain. In germline, CDR1 is WSHSY, CDR2 SAAADI. Deletions cut 9 bases from V and 2 bases from J, with 11 bases between. CDR3 size: 12 residues. The CDR3 loop is CASQYTTYEQYF. CDR3 in DNA: TGCGCCAGTCAATACACTACCTACGAGCAGTACTTC.

The V and J genes are TRBV18 and TRBJ2-5, with 9 nucleotides matching TRBD1. The V gene's germline CDR1 is KGHSH and CDR2 LQKENI. J gave up 3 bases and V 4 bases, and 3 bases lay outside the gene matches. The CDR3 extends over 14 amino acids. The CDR3 loop reads CASSRDRVEETQYF. CDR3 coding DNA: TGTGCCAGCTCACGGGACAGGGTTGAAGAGACCCAGTACTTC. The whole variable domain, remainder taken from reference TRBV18 and TRBJ2-5, is NAGVMQNPRHLVRRRGQEARLRCSPMKGHSHVYWYRQLPEEGLKFMVYLQKENIIDESGMPKERFSAEFPKEGPSILRIQQVVRGDSAAYFCASSRDRVEETQYFGPGTRLLVL.

The table lists this clone with a few counts. The V call is TRBV6-1, the J call TRBJ2-7, with 12 bases that match TRBD1. Germline V gene sequence: CDR1 MNHNS, CDR2 SASEGT. With V trimmed by 5 bases and J by 7 bases, 9 bases remained unmatched. The CDR3 extends over 15 amino acids. For the CDR3, the DNA is TGTGCCAGCAGTATTCGGGACAGGGGGCGTTGGGAGCAGTACGTC. Residues: CASSIRDRGRWEQYV.

This clone was counted only a few times. The rearrangement joins TRBV5-4 to TRBJ1-4; D remains ambiguous. The CDR3 is 13 amino acids. V gave up 5 bases and J gave up 6 bases, with 11 bases separating them. CDR1 is SGHNT and CDR2 is YYREEE in the germline V gene (reference sequence). In DNA, the CDR3 is TGTGCCAGCAGTGAGTGGGCTGATGAAAAACTGTTTTTT. Its protein product is CASSEWADEKLFF.

The rearrangement joins TRBV9 to TRBJ2-5; 9 bases map to TRBD1. The tail of the sequence fits TRBJ2-7 better, so the J call may be wrong. CDR1 and CDR2 (germline): SGDLS, YYNGEE. The CDR3 has 15 residues. The CDR3: CASSIGQGFSYEQYF. In DNA form, the CDR3 reads TGTGCCAGCAGCATTGGACAGGGGTTTTCCTACGAGCAGTACTTC.

The chain is built from TRBV4-2 and TRBJ1-1; 12 bases match TRBD1. This CDR3 comprises 19 residues. The V gene end was trimmed by 2 bases and the J gene end by 4 bases; junction bases not matched to a gene: 14. Germline assignment: CDR1 LGHNA and CDR2 YNFKEQ. DNA for the CDR3: TGTGCCAGCAGCCAAAGGGCCGGGACAGGGGGCTTCGTCGCCACTGAAGCTTTCTTT. It is translated as CASSQRAGTGGFVATEAFF.

This sequence joins TRBV5-1 and TRBJ1-2, with D perhaps TRBD1 (6 bases). Germline values: CDR1 SGHRS, CDR2 YFSETQ. The CDR3 is 13 amino acids. Trimming shortened V by 2 bases and J by 4 bases, and 9 bases separated the two germline ends. CDR3 bases: TGCGCCAGCAGCTTTGGACAGCCCTATGGCTACACCTTC. This gives the protein CASSFGQPYGYTF.

A note on this clone: One end of the junction fails to match germline, which may point to a read error. The V gene is TRBV7-9, the J gene TRBJ1-4; D possibly corresponds to TRBD1 (5 bases). The germline V gene encodes CDR1 SEHNR and CDR2 FQNEAQ (reference sequence). The CDR3 contains 15 residues. In DNA, the CDR3 is TGTTCCAGCAGCCAACATCGACAGTATAATGAAAAACTGTTTTTT. Translating gives CSSSQHRQYNEKLFF.

The count of this clone is one. The rearrangement links TRBV5-1 to TRBJ1-2, with 7 nucleotides matching TRBD1. This CDR3 spans 15 amino acids. The V gene end was trimmed by 2 bases and the J gene end by 0 bases; junction bases not matched to a gene: 4. In germline, CDR1 is SGHRS, CDR2 YFSETQ. The CDR3 coding sequence is TGCGCCAGCAGCTTCAGGGGGGTAGCTAACTATGGCTACACCTTC. This codes for CASSFRGVANYGYTF.

This clone was seen more than once but under ten times. This chain joins TRBV6-5 and TRBJ2-3; D is unresolved. The CDR3 has 14 amino acids. The V end was cut by 6 bases, the J end by 0 bases, with 10 bases between. CDR1 is MNHEY, CDR2 SVGAGI, per germline. In nucleotides, the CDR3 is TGTGCCAGCAGACTGGGCTTAAGCACAGATACGCAGTATTTT. Protein product: CASRLGLSTDTQYF.

The chain uses TRBV5-1 and TRBJ2-7; 7 bases are shared with TRBD2. Trimming removed 7 bases from V and 0 bases from J; junction bases left unmatched: 13. Per the germline V gene, CDR1 is SGHRS and CDR2 is YFSETQ. The CDR3 covers 16 residues. The CDR3: CASSNLRDYISYEQYF. The CDR3 DNA reads TGCGCCAGCTCTAACCTCCGGGACTACATCTCCTACGAGCAGTACTTC.

The chain combines TRBV10-3 with TRBJ2-3, with 9 bases matching TRBD1. The CDR3 is 13 residues long. CDR1 and CDR2 (germline): ENHRY, SYGVKD. V shed 6 bases and J 6 bases; nucleotides not matched to a gene: 4. CDR3 DNA sequence: TGTGCCATCAGGGGACAGGGAACCGATACGCAGTATTTT. As protein: CAIRGQGTDTQYF.

The chain employs TRBV6-1 and TRBJ2-1; 7 nucleotides match TRBD1. The ends lost 4 bases at V and 8 bases at J; junction bases unmatched: 5. This CDR3 comprises 13 residues. Germline V gene sequence: CDR1 MNHNS, CDR2 SASEGT. The CDR3 here is CASSGDRADEQFF. CDR3 DNA: TGTGCCAGCAGTGGCGACAGGGCGGATGAGCAGTTCTTC.